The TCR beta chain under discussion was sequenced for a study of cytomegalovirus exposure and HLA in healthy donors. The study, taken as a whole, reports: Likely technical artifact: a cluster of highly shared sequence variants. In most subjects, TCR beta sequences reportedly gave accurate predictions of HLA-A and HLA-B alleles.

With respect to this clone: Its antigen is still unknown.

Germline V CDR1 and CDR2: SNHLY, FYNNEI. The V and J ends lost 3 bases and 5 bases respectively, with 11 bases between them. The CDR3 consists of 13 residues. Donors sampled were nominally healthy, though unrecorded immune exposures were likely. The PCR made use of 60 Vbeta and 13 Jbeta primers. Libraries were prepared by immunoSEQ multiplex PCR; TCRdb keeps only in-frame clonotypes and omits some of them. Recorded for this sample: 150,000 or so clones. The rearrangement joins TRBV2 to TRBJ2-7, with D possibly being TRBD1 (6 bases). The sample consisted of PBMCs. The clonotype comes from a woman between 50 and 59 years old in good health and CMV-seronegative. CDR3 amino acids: CASSEVGQNEQYF. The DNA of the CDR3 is TGTGCCAGCAGTGAGGTTGGACAGAACGAGCAGTACTTC.